In this sample, the clone carrying this T cell receptor beta chain turned up a few times. Antigen unknown. Trimming removed 4 bases at V and 7 bases at J, with 14 bases between. This CDR3 has 13 residues. CDR1 and CDR2 (germline): SGDLS, YYNGEE. The sample originates from a study of PD-1 blockade in classical Hodgkin lymphoma. Profiled with immunoSEQ multiplex PCR; TCRdb holds only in-frame clones, not every one. The sample shows 50,000 or so clones, around 89% of them seen only once. Overall study findings and caveats: Nivolumab starters within 1 year of ASCT were excluded. What drove the repertoire differences, possibly disease activity or prior therapy, has not been defined. As was reported, newly diagnosed patients showed lower baseline TCR diversity than healthy donors did.

Time point meaning: cycle 4 day 1 (C4D1), after five to seven weeks of nivolumab. Each and every patient relapsed after autologous stem cell transplantation, and patients got differing brentuximab vedotin exposure. The receptor was derived from a human donor with classical Hodgkin lymphoma. Sequenced material: peripheral blood mononuclear cells (PBMCs), taken before the fourth cycle of nivolumab. This chain connects TRBV9 to TRBJ1-2; tentative D call: TRBD1 (6 bases). CDR3 sequence: CASSQDSIFGYTF. CDR3 nucleotides: TGTGCCAGCAGCCAGGACAGTATTTTTGGCTACACCTTC.